The 3 T cell receptor beta chains in this list originate from one sample, sequenced in a study of blood T cell repertoires in COVID-19. The assay was immunoSEQ multiplex PCR, and TCRdb's table has in-frame clones only and misses some. The sample lists approximately 150,000 clones, about 79% occurring once. The sample was peripheral blood. Receptors were obtained from a woman aged 45 to 65 in a cohort sampled during active or convalescent COVID-19.

This sequence joins TRBV12-3 or TRBV12-4 and TRBJ2-7, with D possibly matching TRBD1 (6 bases). The CDR3 contains 13 residues. The V and J ends lost 2 bases and 3 bases respectively, with 8 bases between them. In nucleotides, the CDR3 is TGTGCCAGCAGTTTATGGGGGCTCTACGAGCAGTACTTC. As protein: CASSLWGLYEQYF.

On this clone itself: This sample also contains other DNA sequences that code for the same CDR3. This chain joins TRBV19 and TRBJ1-3, with a possible D match to TRBD1 (6 bases). The length of the CDR3 is 14 residues. Trimming took off 5 bases at V and 1 base at J, with 9 bases between the two ends. Germline V gives CDR1 LNHDA, CDR2 SQIVND (reference sequence). The CDR3 loop reads CASSLTGSGNTIYF. CDR3 nucleotides: TGTGCCAGTAGTTTGACAGGTTCTGGAAACACCATATATTTT.

The genes are TRBV7-9 and TRBJ2-1, with D possibly TRBD2 on 6 matching bases. Germline V CDR1 and CDR2: SEHNR, FQNEAQ (reference sequence). The length of the CDR3 is 15 residues. Trimming left V 3 bases short and J 3 bases short, with 12 bases between. This chain's CDR3 is CASSLLAPDYNEQFF. The CDR3 DNA reads TGTGCCAGCAGCTTGCTAGCGCCAGACTACAATGAGCAGTTCTTC.